The rows below give T cell receptor beta chains drawn from one sample of a study of OX40 agonist ivuxolimab in advanced cancers. Measured with immunoSEQ multiplex PCR; TCRdb has only the in-frame clones, and not every one. The repertoire has 15,000 to 20,000 clones, around 69% of them found once; the top ten carry approximately 25%. The material was CD4+ or CD8+ T cells sorted from blood, obtained in a trial of the OX40 agonist ivuxolimab. The source of these receptors is an adult with an advanced solid tumor such as melanoma, head and neck, liver or kidney cancer. Each CDR3 is given with its conserved first and last residue. D genes are given only for firm matches. A row's size may be missing; if present it is once, few, many or a size class.

CDR3 protein: CASSFRVTWGGNTIYF
CDR3 DNA: TGTGCCAGTAGTTTTAGGGTGACATGGGGTGGAAACACCATATATTTT
V gene: TRBV19
D gene: .
clone size: .
J gene: TRBJ1-3

CDR3 protein: CASSLVEGTDTQYF
CDR3 DNA: TGTGCCAGCAGCTTAGTAGAGGGCACAGATACGCAGTATTTT
V gene: TRBV7-6
D gene: .
clone size: .
J gene: TRBJ2-3

CDR3 protein: CASSPPGPPTYEQYF
CDR3 DNA: TGTGCCAGCTCACCACCTGGGCCTCCAACCTACGAGCAGTACTTC
V gene: TRBV18
D gene: .
clone size: medium-sized
J gene: TRBJ2-7

CDR3 protein: CASSGQEMEMNTEAFF
CDR3 DNA: TGTGCCAGCAGCGGGCAGGAGATGGAAATGAACACTGAAGCTTTCTTT
V gene: TRBV7-9
D gene: .
clone size: .
J gene: TRBJ1-1

CDR3 protein: CASSLEKQESYEQYF
CDR3 DNA: TGTGCCAGCAGCTTAGAAAAACAGGAATCCTACGAGCAGTACTTC
V gene: TRBV7-8
D gene: .
clone size: once
J gene: TRBJ2-7

CDR3 protein: CASSFDRNQPQHF
CDR3 DNA: TGTGCCAGCAGTTTTGACAGAAATCAGCCCCAGCATTTT
V gene: TRBV27
D gene: .
clone size: .
J gene: TRBJ1-5

CDR3 protein: CASSGTGGSGANVLTF
CDR3 DNA: TGTGCCAGCAGTGGGACAGGGGGCTCTGGGGCCAACGTCCTGACTTTC
V gene: TRBV6-1
D gene: TRBD1
clone size: .
J gene: TRBJ2-6

CDR3 protein: CASSIGYRTGPEDTEAFF
CDR3 DNA: TGTGCCAGTAGTATAGGCTATAGGACAGGGCCGGAGGACACTGAAGCTTTCTTT
V gene: TRBV19
D gene: TRBD1
clone size: medium-sized
J gene: TRBJ1-1

CDR3 protein: CASGENEAFF
CDR3 DNA: TGTGCCAGTGGAGAAAATGAAGCTTTCTTT
V gene: TRBV19
D gene: .
clone size: .
J gene: TRBJ1-1

CDR3 protein: CASSQLAASTDTQYF
CDR3 DNA: TGCGCCAGCAGCCAACTAGCGGCTAGCACAGATACGCAGTATTTT
V gene: TRBV4-1
D gene: TRBD2
clone size: few
J gene: TRBJ2-3

CDR3 protein: CASSQDLVATDTQYF
CDR3 DNA: TGCGCCAGCAGCCAAGATCTGGTCGCCACAGATACGCAGTATTTT
V gene: TRBV4-1
D gene: .
clone size: .
J gene: TRBJ2-3

CDR3 protein: CASSLVLAGEDNEQFF
CDR3 DNA: TGTGCCAGCAGCTTAGTCCTAGCGGGAGAGGACAATGAGCAGTTCTTC
V gene: TRBV7-6
D gene: TRBD2
clone size: .
J gene: TRBJ2-1

CDR3 protein: CASSGWAGGYEQYF
CDR3 DNA: TGTGCCAGCAGTGGCTGGGCGGGAGGCTACGAGCAGTACTTC
V gene: TRBV6-1
D gene: TRBD2
clone size: .
J gene: TRBJ2-7

CDR3 protein: CASSLQQNSYEQYF
CDR3 DNA: TGTGCCAGCAGTTTGCAACAGAACTCCTACGAGCAGTACTTC
V gene: TRBV27
D gene: .
clone size: .
J gene: TRBJ2-7

CDR3 protein: CASSFGGADGYTF
CDR3 DNA: TGTGCCAGCAGTTTTGGGGGGGCGGATGGCTACACCTTC
V gene: TRBV6-5
D gene: .
clone size: .
J gene: TRBJ1-2

CDR3 protein: CASSPEERYSYEQYF
CDR3 DNA: TGTGCCAGCAGTCCTGAAGAGAGGTACTCCTACGAGCAGTACTTC
V gene: TRBV28
D gene: .
clone size: .
J gene: TRBJ2-7

CDR3 protein: CATSRVTANYEQYF
CDR3 DNA: TGTGCCACCAGCAGAGTGACTGCCAACTACGAGCAGTACTTC
V gene: TRBV15
D gene: .
clone size: .
J gene: TRBJ2-7

CDR3 protein: CASSLASGRSFEQYF
CDR3 DNA: TGTGCCAGCAGCCTCGCTAGCGGGAGGAGTTTCGAGCAGTACTTC
V gene: TRBV7-8
D gene: TRBD2
clone size: few
J gene: TRBJ2-7

CDR3 protein: CASSQDRAGGNGYTF
CDR3 DNA: TGCGCCAGCAGCCAAGATCGGGCAGGGGGCAATGGCTACACCTTC
V gene: TRBV4-3
D gene: TRBD1
clone size: .
J gene: TRBJ1-2

CDR3 protein: CASAGALGNEKLFF
CDR3 DNA: TGCGCTAGCGCAGGGGCGCTGGGTAATGAAAAACTGTTTTTT
V gene: TRBV10-2
D gene: .
clone size: medium-sized
J gene: TRBJ1-4

CDR3 protein: CASSQEGGVNTEAFF
CDR3 DNA: TGCGCCAGCAGCCAAGAAGGAGGGGTGAACACTGAAGCTTTCTTT
V gene: TRBV5-4
D gene: .
clone size: .
J gene: TRBJ1-1

CDR3 protein: CASSYSNAFPQETQYF
CDR3 DNA: TGTGCCAGCAGTTACTCGAATGCCTTCCCCCAAGAGACCCAGTACTTC
V gene: TRBV6-5
D gene: .
clone size: .
J gene: TRBJ2-5

CDR3 protein: CASSPGQSTYEQYF
CDR3 DNA: TGTGCCAGCAGCCCAGGACAGTCCACCTACGAGCAGTACTTC
V gene: TRBV9
D gene: .
clone size: few
J gene: TRBJ2-7

CDR3 protein: CASSDRGISTDTQYF
CDR3 DNA: TGTGCCAGCAGCGATAGGGGGATTAGCACAGATACGCAGTATTTT
V gene: TRBV7-9
D gene: .
clone size: .
J gene: TRBJ2-3

CDR3 protein: CASSRESGEAKNIQYF
CDR3 DNA: TGTGCCAGCAGCCGGGAAAGCGGGGAGGCCAAAAACATTCAGTACTTC
V gene: TRBV7-9
D gene: TRBD2
clone size: .
J gene: TRBJ2-4

CDR3 protein: CASSEGWEGEQYF
CDR3 DNA: TGTGCCAGCAGCGAAGGGTGGGAAGGTGAGCAGTACTTC
V gene: TRBV7-5
D gene: .
clone size: .
J gene: TRBJ2-7

CDR3 protein: CATSRLREGGEQYF
CDR3 DNA: TGTGCCACCAGCAGACTTCGGGAGGGCGGGGAGCAGTACTTC
V gene: TRBV15
D gene: TRBD2
clone size: .
J gene: TRBJ2-7

CDR3 protein: CASSLEGFGETQYF
CDR3 DNA: TGTGCCAGCAGCTTAGAAGGTTTCGGGGAGACCCAGTACTTC
V gene: TRBV7-9
D gene: .
clone size: .
J gene: TRBJ2-5

CDR3 protein: CASSELLGGSPLHF
CDR3 DNA: TGTGCCAGCAGTGAATTATTAGGGGGTTCACCCCTCCACTTT
V gene: TRBV25-1
D gene: .
clone size: .
J gene: TRBJ1-6

CDR3 protein: CASSPWTGSGNTIYF
CDR3 DNA: TGTGCCAGCAGTCCCTGGACAGGGTCTGGAAACACCATATATTTT
V gene: TRBV27
D gene: TRBD1
clone size: .
J gene: TRBJ1-3

CDR3 protein: CASSEGTGFYNEQFF
CDR3 DNA: TGTGCCAGCAGTGAAGGGACAGGTTTCTACAATGAGCAGTTCTTC
V gene: TRBV6-1
D gene: TRBD1
clone size: .
J gene: TRBJ2-1

CDR3 protein: CASSITGADTEAFF
CDR3 DNA: TGTGCCAGTAGTATAACAGGGGCGGACACTGAAGCTTTCTTT
V gene: TRBV19
D gene: TRBD1
clone size: .
J gene: TRBJ1-1

CDR3 protein: CASSLRPPEVAFF
CDR3 DNA: TGTGCCAGCAGCTTAAGACCGCCTGAGGTAGCTTTCTTT
V gene: TRBV11-2
D gene: .
clone size: .
J gene: TRBJ1-1

CDR3 protein: CASSVVQQGYNEQFF
CDR3 DNA: TGTGCCAGCAGCGTAGTTCAACAGGGATACAATGAGCAGTTCTTC
V gene: TRBV9
D gene: .
clone size: .
J gene: TRBJ2-1

CDR3 protein: CASTQAFFQDTQYF
CDR3 DNA: TGTGCCAGCACCCAGGCTTTCTTTCAAGATACGCAGTATTTT
V gene: TRBV28
D gene: .
clone size: .
J gene: TRBJ2-3

CDR3 protein: CASSPLSSESSYNEQFF
CDR3 DNA: TGTGCCAGCTCACCCCTATCTAGCGAGAGCTCCTACAATGAGCAGTTCTTC
V gene: TRBV18
D gene: .
clone size: .
J gene: TRBJ2-1

CDR3 protein: CASSNWDGRAREQYF
CDR3 DNA: TGTGCCAGCAGTAATTGGGACGGGAGGGCCCGAGAGCAGTACTTC
V gene: TRBV6-5
D gene: TRBD2
clone size: .
J gene: TRBJ2-7

CDR3 protein: CASSYLGDNEQFF
CDR3 DNA: TGTGCCAGCAGTTATCTAGGGGACAATGAGCAGTTCTTC
V gene: TRBV6-5
D gene: .
clone size: .
J gene: TRBJ2-1

CDR3 protein: CASSGTGSVAGEYNEQFF
CDR3 DNA: TGTGCCAGCAGCGGGACAGGGAGTGTAGCGGGAGAATACAATGAGCAGTTCTTC
V gene: TRBV9
D gene: .
clone size: medium-sized
J gene: TRBJ2-1

CDR3 protein: CSVDWGREQFF
CDR3 DNA: TGCAGCGTTGACTGGGGAAGAGAACAGTTCTTC
V gene: TRBV29-1
D gene: .
clone size: .
J gene: TRBJ2-1

CDR3 protein: CATWWAGPGEQYF
CDR3 DNA: TGTGCCACCTGGTGGGCGGGGCCGGGCGAGCAGTACTTC
V gene: TRBV28
D gene: .
clone size: .
J gene: TRBJ2-7

CDR3 protein: CASSEESEAFF
CDR3 DNA: TGTGCCAGCAGCGAGGAGTCTGAAGCTTTCTTT
V gene: TRBV28
D gene: .
clone size: .
J gene: TRBJ1-1

CDR3 protein: CASSLAEGPATSEQYF
CDR3 DNA: TGCGCCAGCAGCTTGGCCGAGGGGCCCGCCACGAGCGAGCAGTACTTC
V gene: TRBV5-1
D gene: .
clone size: .
J gene: TRBJ2-7

CDR3 protein: CASSLWTSGNQETQYF
CDR3 DNA: TGTGCCAGCAGCCTATGGACTAGCGGAAATCAAGAGACCCAGTACTTC
V gene: TRBV7-6
D gene: TRBD2
clone size: .
J gene: TRBJ2-5

CDR3 protein: CASSYGRETYEQYF
CDR3 DNA: TGTGCCAGCAGTTACGGCAGGGAAACCTACGAGCAGTACTTC
V gene: TRBV6-5
D gene: .
clone size: .
J gene: TRBJ2-7

CDR3 protein: CASSFLAGATGEQYF
CDR3 DNA: TGTGCCAGCAGTTTCTTAGCGGGGGCTACTGGCGAGCAGTACTTC
V gene: TRBV6-5
D gene: TRBD2
clone size: .
J gene: TRBJ2-7